This T cell receptor beta chain appears in the sequencing data of a study of STAT3 mutations in large granular lymphocyte leukemia. This clone was seen a single time. Antigen unknown. The length of the CDR3 is 16 residues. Trimming cost V 5 bases and J 7 bases; bases outside gene matches: 14. Germline assignment: CDR1 PRHDT and CDR2 FYEKMQ (reference sequence). Study outcomes and limitations: Every T-LGLL patient had at least one immunodominant TCRbeta clonotype.

Profiling relied on immunoSEQ multiplex PCR, and the TCRdb table lists in-frame clones only, not all of them. The sample lists around 4,100 clones; approximately 62% were seen once. V and J are TRBV13 and TRBJ2-7; 10 bases line up with TRBD2. The sequenced sample was PBMCs. The TCR originated in a human donor with T large granular lymphocyte leukemia. Some clones in this sample may be carry-over from other donors' samples. CDR3 sequence: CASSITLAGGGWEQYF. CDR3 sequence (DNA): TGTGCCAGCAGCATCACTTTAGCGGGGGGAGGCTGGGAGCAGTACTTC.